Following are 7 T cell receptor beta chains from one sample sequenced in a study of pediatric ulcerative colitis (dated by TCRdb to about 2019). Libraries were built with the immunoSEQ multiplex PCR assay. TCRdb took over this immuneACCESS table, retaining in-frame rearrangements with V and J assigned. Such tables are incomplete; in checked studies, under half of the missing clones stem from an unresolved V gene, and the remainder is unexplained. This sample has 55,000 to 65,000 clones in its table, and about three quarters of those were observed once. About 5.2% of the sample is in the top ten clones. The specimen was blood. All receptors come from a boy between 10 and 17 years old with moderate ulcerative colitis.

The rearrangement joins TRBV7-2 to TRBJ2-5; D is uncertain. The CDR3 covers 14 residues. The germline V gene encodes CDR1 SGHTA and CDR2 FQGNSA. V lost 2 bases and J lost 1, with 8 bases in between. The CDR3 DNA reads TGTGCCAGCAGCTTACTTGGACCCCAAGAGACCCAGTACTTC. Translation gives CASSLLGPQETQYF.

The chain carries TRBV10-2 and TRBJ1-2, with D unclear. Deletions cut 2 bases from V and 2 bases from J, with 15 bases between. The CDR3 runs 16 residues. The germline gives CDR1 WSHSY, CDR2 SAAADI. CDR3 sequence reads: CASSEVIIGPNYGYTF. DNA of the CDR3: TGCGCCAGCAGTGAGGTCATAATAGGGCCCAACTATGGCTACACCTTC.

The V and J genes are TRBV5-5 and TRBJ1-2; no reliable D call. Germline-derived CDR1 and CDR2 are SGHKS and YYEKEE (reference sequence). V dropped 1 base and J dropped 5 bases, with 9 bases sitting between them. The CDR3 length is 13 residues. The CDR3 here is CASSLSGDYGYTF. The CDR3 bases are TGTGCCAGCAGCTTGTCCGGGGATTATGGCTACACCTTC.

The chain employs TRBV9 and TRBJ2-5; D gene ambiguous. The V gene's germline CDR1 is SGDLS and CDR2 YYNGEE. The CDR3 runs to 16 residues. The V and J ends lost 0 bases and 5 bases respectively, with 17 bases between them. The chain's CDR3 is CASSVGGSRLGETQYF. The CDR3 DNA sequence: TGTGCCAGCAGCGTAGGGGGTAGCCGACTCGGGGAGACCCAGTACTTC. Full variable domain (remainder filled in from reference TRBV9 and TRBJ2-5): DSGVTQTPKHLITATGQRVTLRCSPRSGDLSVYWYQQSLDQGLQFLIQYYNGEERAKGNILERFSAQQFPDLHSELNLSSLELGDSALYFCASSVGGSRLGETQYFGPGTRLLVL.

The CDR3 sequence is CASSLEQGASNVLTF. CDR3 bases: TGCGCCAGCAGCTTGGAACAGGGGGCCTCCAACGTCCTGACTTTC. The chain joins TRBV5-1 to TRBJ2-6; 9 bases line up with TRBD1. Germline CDR1 SGHRS, CDR2 YFSETQ. The CDR3 is 15 residues long. V lost 0 bases and J lost 8; bases outside the gene matches: 3.

This clone is a singleton in its sample. At one end the junction does not follow the germline gene, possibly because of a read error. The V gene is TRBV30, the J gene TRBJ2-3, with a tentative D call TRBD2 (6 bases). CDR1 GTSNPN and CDR2 SVGIG come from the germline V gene (reference sequence). The CDR3 length is 9 residues. CDR3 protein: CAWGLGGDF. The CDR3 region has the DNA TGTGCCTGGGGCCTGGGGGGAGACTTT.

V gene TRBV6-5 combines with J gene TRBJ1-1; D may be TRBD1 (5 bases). V was trimmed by 2 bases and J by 0 bases, leaving 10 bases between them. There are 15 residues in the CDR3. The germline CDR1 and CDR2 sequences are MNHEY and SVGAGI. CDR3 in amino acids: CASSYGGNMNTEAFF. The CDR3 DNA sequence: TGTGCCAGCAGTTACGGGGGGAACATGAACACTGAAGCTTTCTTT.